Sequencing of this TCR beta chain was carried out in a study of cytotoxic CD8 clonotypes in ibrutinib-treated CLL. The wider study: In all, about eleven patients were relapsed/refractory, 15 were treatment-naive and about 18 were IGHV unmutated.

General study findings and limits: Clonality rose at ibrutinib response and fell back toward baseline at progression.

Comments on this clone: Its antigen is unidentified.

Data came from immunoSEQ multiplex PCR; TCRdb stores just in-frame clones and leaves some out. Of 70,000 to 80,000 clones listed, 70% to 90% were seen once; the top ten hold more than 30%. The CDR3 is 12 residues long. Trimming stripped 4 bases from V and 1 base from J, with 4 bases between. Per germline, CDR1 LNHDA and CDR2 SQIVND (reference sequence). This receptor was taken from a human donor with chronic lymphocytic leukemia. This rearrangement joins TRBV19 to TRBJ1-1; no reliable D call. Source: PBMCs, taken after 24 months of ibrutinib treatment. CDR3 residues: CASSNPNTEAFF. CDR3 bases: TGTGCCAGTAGTAACCCGAACACTGAAGCTTTCTTT.